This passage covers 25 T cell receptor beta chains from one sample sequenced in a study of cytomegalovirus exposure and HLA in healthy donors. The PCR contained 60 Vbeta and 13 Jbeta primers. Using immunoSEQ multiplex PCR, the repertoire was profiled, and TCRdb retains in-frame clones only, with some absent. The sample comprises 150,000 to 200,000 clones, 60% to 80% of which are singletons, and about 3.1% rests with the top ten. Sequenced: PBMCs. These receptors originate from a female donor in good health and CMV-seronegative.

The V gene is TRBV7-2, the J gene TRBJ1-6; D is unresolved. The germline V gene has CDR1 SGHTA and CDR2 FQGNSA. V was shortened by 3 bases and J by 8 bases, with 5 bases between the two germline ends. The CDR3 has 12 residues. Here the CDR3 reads CASSFGDSPLHF. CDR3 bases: TGTGCCAGCAGCTTCGGGGATTCACCCCTCCACTTT.

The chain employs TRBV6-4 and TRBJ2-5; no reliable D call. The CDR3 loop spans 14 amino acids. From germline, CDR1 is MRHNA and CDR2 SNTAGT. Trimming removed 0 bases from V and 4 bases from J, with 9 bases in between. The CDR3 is CASSDSIWAETQYF. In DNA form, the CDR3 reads TGTGCCAGCAGTGACTCGATCTGGGCAGAGACCCAGTACTTC.

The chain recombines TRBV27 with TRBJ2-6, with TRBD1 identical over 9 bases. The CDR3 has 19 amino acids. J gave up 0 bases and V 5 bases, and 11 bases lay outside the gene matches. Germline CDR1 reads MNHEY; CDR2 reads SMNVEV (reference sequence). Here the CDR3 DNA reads TGTGCCAGCAGTCCCGGGACAGGGTTTCCTCTCTCTGGGGCCAACGTCCTGACTTTC. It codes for CASSPGTGFPLSGANVLTF.

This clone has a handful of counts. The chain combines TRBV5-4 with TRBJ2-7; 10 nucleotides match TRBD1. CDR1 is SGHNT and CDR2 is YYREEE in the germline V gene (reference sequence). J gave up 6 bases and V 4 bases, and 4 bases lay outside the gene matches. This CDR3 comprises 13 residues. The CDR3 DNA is TGTGCCAGCAGCCTAGGACAGGGGGTCGAGCAGTACTTC. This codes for CASSLGQGVEQYF.

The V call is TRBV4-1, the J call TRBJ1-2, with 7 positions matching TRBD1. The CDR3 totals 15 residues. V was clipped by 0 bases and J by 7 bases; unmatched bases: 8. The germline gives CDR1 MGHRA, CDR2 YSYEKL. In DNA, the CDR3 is TGCGCCAGCAGCCAAGAAGGAGGAGGGGGCAGTGGCTACACCTTC. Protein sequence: CASSQEGGGGSGYTF.

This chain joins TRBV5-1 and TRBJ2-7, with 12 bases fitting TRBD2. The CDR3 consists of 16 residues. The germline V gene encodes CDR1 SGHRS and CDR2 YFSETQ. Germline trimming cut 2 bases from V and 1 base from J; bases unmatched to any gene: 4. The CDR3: CASSLVTSGGSYEQYF. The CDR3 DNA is TGCGCCAGCAGCTTAGTTACTAGCGGGGGGTCCTACGAGCAGTACTTC. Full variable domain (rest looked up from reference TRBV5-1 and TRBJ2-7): KAGVTQTPRYLIKTRGQQVTLSCSPISGHRSVSWYQQTPGQGLQFLFEYFSETQRNKGNFPGRFSGRQFSNSRSEMNVSTLELGDSALYLCASSLVTSGGSYEQYFGPGTRLTVT.

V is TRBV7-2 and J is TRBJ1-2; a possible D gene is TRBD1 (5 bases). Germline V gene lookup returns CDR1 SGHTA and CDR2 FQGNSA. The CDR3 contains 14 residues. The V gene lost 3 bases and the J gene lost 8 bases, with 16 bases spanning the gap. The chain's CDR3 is CASSFGREKGGYTF. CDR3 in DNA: TGTGCCAGCAGCTTTGGCAGGGAAAAAGGGGGCTACACCTTC.

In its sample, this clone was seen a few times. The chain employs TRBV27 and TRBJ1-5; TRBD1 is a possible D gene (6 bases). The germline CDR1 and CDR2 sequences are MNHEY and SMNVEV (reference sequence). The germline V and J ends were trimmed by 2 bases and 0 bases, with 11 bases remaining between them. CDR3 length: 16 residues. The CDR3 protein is CASSLTGHYSNQPQHF. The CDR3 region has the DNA TGTGCCAGCAGTTTAACGGGACACTATAGCAATCAGCCCCAGCATTTT.

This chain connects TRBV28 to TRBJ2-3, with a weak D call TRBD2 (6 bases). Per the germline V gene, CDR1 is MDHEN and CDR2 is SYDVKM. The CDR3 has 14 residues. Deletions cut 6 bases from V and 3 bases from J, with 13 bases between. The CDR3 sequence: CASSLGGKTDTQYF. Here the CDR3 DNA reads TGTGCCAGCAGCCTCGGGGGTAAAACAGATACGCAGTATTTT.

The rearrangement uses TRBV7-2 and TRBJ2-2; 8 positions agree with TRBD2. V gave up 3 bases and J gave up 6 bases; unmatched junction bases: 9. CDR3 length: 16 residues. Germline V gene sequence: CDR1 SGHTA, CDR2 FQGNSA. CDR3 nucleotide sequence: TGTGCCAGCAGCTTGGCGGTAGCGGGAAATGCCGGGGAGCTGTTTTTT. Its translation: CASSLAVAGNAGELFF. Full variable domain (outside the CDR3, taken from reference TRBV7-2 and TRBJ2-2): GAGVSQSPSNKVTEKGKDVELRCDPISGHTALYWYRQSLGQGLEFLIYFQGNSAPDKSGLPSDRFSAERTGGSVSTLTIQRTQQEDSAVYLCASSLAVAGNAGELFFGEGSRLTVL.

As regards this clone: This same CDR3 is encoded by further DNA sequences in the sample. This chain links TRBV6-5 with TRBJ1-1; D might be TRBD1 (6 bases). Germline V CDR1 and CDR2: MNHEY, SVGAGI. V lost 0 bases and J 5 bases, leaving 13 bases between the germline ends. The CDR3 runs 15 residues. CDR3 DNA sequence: TGTGCCAGCAGTTACTCGGGGGGGCTGGGAACTGAAGCTTTCTTT. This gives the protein CASSYSGGLGTEAFF.

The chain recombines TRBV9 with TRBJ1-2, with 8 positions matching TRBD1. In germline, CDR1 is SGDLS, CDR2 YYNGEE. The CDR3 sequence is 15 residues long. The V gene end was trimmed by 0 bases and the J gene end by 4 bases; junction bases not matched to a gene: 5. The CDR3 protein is CASSVVGQGPYGYTF. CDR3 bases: TGTGCCAGCAGCGTAGTAGGACAGGGCCCCTATGGCTACACCTTC. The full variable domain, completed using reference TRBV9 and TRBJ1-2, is DSGVTQTPKHLITATGQRVTLRCSPRSGDLSVYWYQQSLDQGLQFLIQYYNGEERAKGNILERFSAQQFPDLHSELNLSSLELGDSALYFCASSVVGQGPYGYTFGSGTRLTVV.

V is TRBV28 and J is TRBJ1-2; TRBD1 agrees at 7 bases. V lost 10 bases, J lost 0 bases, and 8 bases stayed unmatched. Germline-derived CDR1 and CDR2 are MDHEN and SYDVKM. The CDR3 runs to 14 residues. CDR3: CATEGAPPNYGYTF. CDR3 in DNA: TGTGCCACCGAGGGGGCTCCGCCTAACTATGGCTACACCTTC.

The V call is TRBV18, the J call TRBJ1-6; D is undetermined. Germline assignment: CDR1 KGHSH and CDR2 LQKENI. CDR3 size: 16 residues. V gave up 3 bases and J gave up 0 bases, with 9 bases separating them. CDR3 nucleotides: TGTGCCAGCTCACCCGACTTGAGCTCCTATAATTCACCCCTCCACTTT. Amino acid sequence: CASSPDLSSYNSPLHF.

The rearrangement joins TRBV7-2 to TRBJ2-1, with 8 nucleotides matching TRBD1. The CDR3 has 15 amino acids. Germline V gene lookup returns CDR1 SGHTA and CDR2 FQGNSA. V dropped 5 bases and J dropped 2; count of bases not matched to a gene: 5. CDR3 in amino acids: CASSPQGGTYNEQFF. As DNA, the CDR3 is TGTGCCAGCAGCCCACAGGGGGGCACCTACAATGAGCAGTTCTTC. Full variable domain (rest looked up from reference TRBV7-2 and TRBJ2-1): GAGVSQSPSNKVTEKGKDVELRCDPISGHTALYWYRQSLGQGLEFLIYFQGNSAPDKSGLPSDRFSAERTGGSVSTLTIQRTQQEDSAVYLCASSPQGGTYNEQFFGPGTRLTVL.

CDR3 in amino acids: CASSPRLAGGQVLYNEQFF. The CDR3 nucleotides read TGTGCCAGCAGCCCGAGACTAGCGGGGGGCCAAGTCCTTTACAATGAGCAGTTCTTC. V is TRBV7-9 and J is TRBJ2-1, with 13 bases lining up with TRBD2. The CDR3 is made up of 19 amino acids. V shed 5 bases, J shed 4 bases, and the junction held 14 bases outside the gene matches. Germline V lookup: CDR1 SEHNR, CDR2 FQNEAQ (reference sequence).

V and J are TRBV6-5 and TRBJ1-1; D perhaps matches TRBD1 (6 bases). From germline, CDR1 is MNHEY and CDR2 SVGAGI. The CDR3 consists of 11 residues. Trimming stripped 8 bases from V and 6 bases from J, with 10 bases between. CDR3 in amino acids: CASLRGPEAFF. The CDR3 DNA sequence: TGTGCCAGCCTCAGGGGTCCTGAAGCTTTCTTT.

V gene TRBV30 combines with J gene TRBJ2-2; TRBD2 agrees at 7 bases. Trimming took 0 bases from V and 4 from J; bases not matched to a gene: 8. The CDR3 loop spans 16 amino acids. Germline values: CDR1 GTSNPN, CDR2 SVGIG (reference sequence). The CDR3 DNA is TGTGCCTGGAGTGTACGACCCACGGGGGGCACCGGGGAGCTGTTTTTT. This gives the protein CAWSVRPTGGTGELFF.

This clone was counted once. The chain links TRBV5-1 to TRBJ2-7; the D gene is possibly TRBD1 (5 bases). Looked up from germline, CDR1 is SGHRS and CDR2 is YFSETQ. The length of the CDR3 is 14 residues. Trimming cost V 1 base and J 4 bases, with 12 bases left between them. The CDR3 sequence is CASSLYQGNYEQYF. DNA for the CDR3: TGCGCCAGCAGCTTGTACCAGGGTAATTACGAGCAGTACTTC. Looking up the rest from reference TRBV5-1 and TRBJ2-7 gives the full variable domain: KAGVTQTPRYLIKTRGQQVTLSCSPISGHRSVSWYQQTPGQGLQFLFEYFSETQRNKGNFPGRFSGRQFSNSRSEMNVSTLELGDSALYLCASSLYQGNYEQYFGPGTRLTVT.

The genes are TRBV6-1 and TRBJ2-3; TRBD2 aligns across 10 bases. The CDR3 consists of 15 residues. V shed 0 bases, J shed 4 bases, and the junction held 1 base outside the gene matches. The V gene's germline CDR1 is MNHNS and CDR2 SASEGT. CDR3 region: CASSEAGLASDTQYF. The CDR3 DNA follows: TGTGCCAGCAGTGAAGCGGGACTAGCGTCAGATACGCAGTATTTT.

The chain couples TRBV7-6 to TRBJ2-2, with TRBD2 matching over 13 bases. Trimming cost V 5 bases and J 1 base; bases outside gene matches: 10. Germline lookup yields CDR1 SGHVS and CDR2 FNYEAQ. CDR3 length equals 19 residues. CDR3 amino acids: CASSPGLAGAPVNTGELFF. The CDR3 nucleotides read TGTGCCAGCAGCCCAGGACTAGCGGGGGCCCCGGTGAACACCGGGGAGCTGTTTTTT.

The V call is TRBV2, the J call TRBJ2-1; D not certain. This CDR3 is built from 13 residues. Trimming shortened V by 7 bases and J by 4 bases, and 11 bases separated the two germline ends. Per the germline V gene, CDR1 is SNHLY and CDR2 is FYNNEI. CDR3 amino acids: CASTTEKYNEQFF. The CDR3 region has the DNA TGTGCCAGCACAACCGAGAAATACAATGAGCAGTTCTTC. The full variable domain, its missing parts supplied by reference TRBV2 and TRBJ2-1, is EPEVTQTPSHQVTQMGQEVILRCVPISNHLYFYWYRQILGQKVEFLVSFYNNEISEKSEIFDDQFSVERPDGSNFTLKIRSTKLEDSAMYFCASTTEKYNEQFFGPGTRLTVL.

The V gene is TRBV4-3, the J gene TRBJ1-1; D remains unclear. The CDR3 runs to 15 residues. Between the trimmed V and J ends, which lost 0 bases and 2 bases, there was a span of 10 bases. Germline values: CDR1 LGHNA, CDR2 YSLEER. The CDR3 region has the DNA TGCGCCAGCAGCCAAGATGAGCCTGTTAACACTGAAGCTTTCTTT. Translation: CASSQDEPVNTEAFF.

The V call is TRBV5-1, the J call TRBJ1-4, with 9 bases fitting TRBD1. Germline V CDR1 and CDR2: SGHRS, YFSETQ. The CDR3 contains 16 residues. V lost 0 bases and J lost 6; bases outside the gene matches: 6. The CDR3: CASSLGQGVGDEKLFF. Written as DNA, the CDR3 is TGCGCCAGCAGCTTGGGACAGGGGGTAGGAGATGAAAAACTGTTTTTT.

CDR3 nucleotide sequence: TGTGCCAGCAGATTAATTTTTTCGGGACAGGGTAATTCACCCCTCCACTTT. As protein: CASRLIFSGQGNSPLHF. The V gene is TRBV28, the J gene TRBJ1-6, with 9 bases that match TRBD1. The germline V gene encodes CDR1 MDHEN and CDR2 SYDVKM. The ends lost 6 bases at V and 6 bases at J; junction bases unmatched: 12. This CDR3 is 17 amino acids long. The complete variable domain, with remaining parts taken from reference TRBV28 and TRBJ1-6, reads DVKVTQSSRYLVKRTGEKVFLECVQDMDHENMFWYRQDPGLGLRLIYFSYDVKMKEKGDIPEGYSVSREKKERFSLILESASTNQTSMYLCASRLIFSGQGNSPLHFGNGTRLTVT.